This TCR beta chain appears in the sequencing data of a study of shared clonotypes between healthy human individuals. On the study more broadly: Ranging from 18 to 49 in age, donors were two women and three men.

Participating donors were healthy, HIV-negative adults free of recent acute infections or vaccinations. All participating donors were Caucasian adults from Nashville, Tennessee. On this clone: Its antigen is still unknown.

Study-wide findings and caveats: Only blood samples were collected, and tissue repertoires likely differ.

The assay was immunoSEQ multiplex PCR, and TCRdb's table has in-frame clones only and misses some. Of about 490,000 clones listed, 70% to 85% are singletons. V was cut by 5 bases and J by 3 bases, with 11 bases left in between. Germline CDR1 LNHNV, CDR2 YYDKDF (reference sequence). The CDR3 is 14 residues long. The rearrangement uses TRBV15 and TRBJ2-1; D is perhaps TRBD2 (5 bases). The receptor was isolated from a woman between 40 and 55 years old in good health. Some clones in this sample may be carry-over from other donors' samples. Sequenced sample: PBMCs. CDR3 loop: CATSPRGYYNEQFF. CDR3 in DNA: TGTGCCACCAGCCCCCGCGGGTACTACAATGAGCAGTTCTTC.